This TCR beta chain was observed in a study of cytomegalovirus exposure and HLA in healthy donors. Across the whole study: Samples from HLA-typed donors yielded 65 million to 90 million unique TCRs in an early data release. Study-level points and caveats: Associated with cytomegalovirus, according to the listing, were 170 or so TCR beta chains. The authors excluded some V segments, including TRBV6-2 and TRBV6-3, as indistinguishable.

The CDR3 extends over 14 amino acids. CDR1 and CDR2 (germline): MDHEN, SYDVKM. Trimming pared 3 bases from V and 4 bases from J, leaving 12 bases between. The study ran its PCR with 60 Vbeta and 13 Jbeta primers. TCRdb's table, derived via immunoSEQ multiplex PCR, lists solely in-frame clones and lacks some. The sample holds about 82,000 clones, roughly 67% seen once. Of note for this clone: What it binds is unknown.

This TCR was sampled from a woman aged 50 to 60 in good health and CMV-seropositive. The V gene is TRBV28, the J gene TRBJ1-2; weak D call: TRBD1 (5 bases). What was sequenced was PBMCs. This chain's CDR3 is CASSLLTDFYGYTF. The CDR3 region has the DNA TGTGCCAGCAGTTTGTTGACAGATTTCTATGGCTACACCTTC.